This entry lists 24 T cell receptor beta chains sequenced from one sample in a study of blood T cell repertoires in COVID-19. Some clones are missing from TCRdb's copy, which holds only in-frame ones; the method was immunoSEQ multiplex PCR. The sample yields hundreds of thousands of clones, less than 90% seen once. Sequencing was performed on peripheral blood. These receptors were obtained from an older woman with COVID-19, enrolled during active disease.

The chain links TRBV9 to TRBJ2-3, with 8 bases aligning to TRBD1. Germline V gives CDR1 SGDLS, CDR2 YYNGEE. CDR3 length equals 14 residues. J was trimmed by 2 bases and V by 7 bases; bases with no gene match: 6. The CDR3 reads CASGGQGITDTQYF. The CDR3 coding sequence is TGTGCCAGCGGAGGACAGGGAATCACAGATACGCAGTATTTT.

The chain has TRBV5-6 and TRBJ2-1, with TRBD2 identical over 8 bases. The CDR3 extends over 14 amino acids. V lost 0 bases, J lost 8 bases, and 4 bases stayed unmatched. Looked up from germline, CDR1 is SGHDT and CDR2 is YYEEEE. In nucleotides, the CDR3 is TGTGCCAGCAGCTTGGGACTAGCGAACCATGAGCAGTTCTTC. This translates into CASSLGLANHEQFF.

This clone has a handful of counts. V is TRBV9 and J is TRBJ1-3, with 8 bases that match TRBD1. This CDR3 has 16 residues. Trimming removed 1 base from V and 2 bases from J; junction bases left unmatched: 5. From germline, CDR1 is SGDLS and CDR2 YYNGEE. CDR3 sequence: CASSVQGAIAGNTIYF. CDR3 coding DNA: TGTGCCAGCAGCGTACAGGGGGCGATCGCTGGAAACACCATATATTTT.

The chain links TRBV7-9 to TRBJ1-3; 7 bases align to TRBD1. J gave up 3 bases and V 3 bases, and 2 bases lay outside the gene matches. This CDR3 comprises 14 residues. In germline, CDR1 is SEHNR, CDR2 FQNEAQ (reference sequence). The CDR3 region has the DNA TGTGCCAGCAGCTTCACAGGGGTTGGAAACACCATATATTTT. Translated, it gives CASSFTGVGNTIYF.

A single count supports this clone. The chain employs TRBV5-6 and TRBJ2-7; the D is unclear. CDR1 and CDR2 (germline): SGHDT, YYEEEE. The CDR3 extends over 13 amino acids. V was pared by 1 base and J by 3 bases, with 8 bases between. CDR3 sequence reads: CASSLQDNYEQYF. CDR3 bases: TGTGCCAGCAGCTTGCAGGATAACTACGAGCAGTACTTC.

J is TRBJ2-1 and V is TRBV11-2; TRBD2 is a possible D gene (6 bases). The CDR3 contains 13 residues. V lost 5 bases and J 10 bases, leaving 15 bases between the germline ends. Germline CDR1 SGHAT, CDR2 FQNNGV. The CDR3 loop is CASSTRLEGEQFF. The CDR3 DNA reads as TGTGCCAGCAGCACCCGCTTGGAGGGGGAGCAGTTCTTC.

The gene calls are TRBV4-1 and TRBJ2-1; the D gene is possibly TRBD2 (6 bases). Germline V CDR1 and CDR2: MGHRA, YSYEKL. The CDR3 loop spans 15 amino acids. Trimming removed 1 base at V and 9 bases at J, with 16 bases between. Here the CDR3 reads CASSQVGNLAREQFF. The CDR3 DNA reads as TGCGCCAGCAGCCAAGTCGGTAACCTAGCGCGTGAGCAGTTCTTC.

The CDR3 sequence: CASYRTGIYNEQFF. CDR3 nucleotide sequence: TGCGCCAGCTATAGGACAGGGATTTACAATGAGCAGTTCTTC. The genes are TRBV5-1 and TRBJ2-1; TRBD1 matches at 8 bases. Trimming cost V 7 bases and J 4 bases; bases outside gene matches: 7. Germline CDR1 SGHRS, CDR2 YFSETQ. The CDR3 has 14 residues.

The sample holds a few counts of this clone. The chain has TRBV11-2 and TRBJ1-6, with unresolved D. CDR1 is SGHAT, CDR2 FQNNGV, per germline. The CDR3 spans 12 residues. V dropped 3 bases and J dropped 15 bases, with 12 bases sitting between them. CDR3 sequence (DNA): TGTGCCAGCAGCTTGGCGGGCAATCTCCTCCACTTT. Protein product: CASSLAGNLLHF.

The chain joins TRBV2 to TRBJ1-1; tentative D call: TRBD1 (5 bases). The CDR3 length is 13 residues. CDR1 SNHLY and CDR2 FYNNEI come from the germline V gene. V shed 10 bases and J shed 6 bases, with 18 bases lying between them. CDR3 protein: CATHQGGISEAFF. Here the CDR3 DNA reads TGTGCCACCCACCAGGGAGGTATATCTGAAGCTTTCTTT.

This clone was observed a few times. This chain uses TRBV5-1 with TRBJ2-2; TRBD1 matches 8 bases. Germline values: CDR1 SGHRS, CDR2 YFSETQ. After removal of 3 bases from V and 2 bases from J, the junction contained 6 bases not matched to a gene. The CDR3 has 16 residues. The CDR3 DNA is TGCGCCAGCAGCTCGTTGGACAGGGTTAACACCGGGGAGCTGTTTTTT. Amino acids: CASSSLDRVNTGELFF.

This chain uses TRBV6-5 with TRBJ2-5; TRBD2 matches at 11 bases. The CDR3 runs 14 residues. V dropped 6 bases and J dropped 4; count of bases not matched to a gene: 4. CDR1 is MNHEY and CDR2 is SVGAGI in the germline V gene. This chain's CDR3 is CASRLAGAGETQYF. In DNA form, the CDR3 reads TGTGCCAGCAGACTAGCGGGGGCAGGAGAGACCCAGTACTTC.

The chain combines TRBV5-1 with TRBJ2-5, with 13 bases fitting TRBD2. V dropped 4 bases and J dropped 2; count of bases not matched to a gene: 5. Germline CDR1 and CDR2: SGHRS and YFSETQ. The CDR3 spans 16 residues. Here the CDR3 reads CASSGTSGANQETQYF. CDR3 nucleotide sequence: TGCGCCAGCAGCGGGACTAGCGGGGCGAATCAAGAGACCCAGTACTTC.

This chain's CDR3 is CSVEGGQGYGGYTF. The CDR3 nucleotides read TGCAGCGTTGAGGGCGGACAGGGGTACGGTGGCTACACCTTC. The chain is built from TRBV29-1 and TRBJ1-2; 9 bases fit TRBD1. There are 14 residues in the CDR3. Germline values: CDR1 SQVTM, CDR2 ANQGSEA. J lost 7 bases, V lost 3 bases, and 9 bases had no gene match.

This rearrangement joins TRBV4-1 to TRBJ2-3; the match to TRBD2 covers 8 bases. Germline loops: CDR1 MGHRA, CDR2 YSYEKL. The CDR3 runs 17 residues. The ends lost 4 bases at V and 2 bases at J; junction bases unmatched: 11. CDR3 DNA: TGCGCCAGCAGCCGAAGCGGGGGCCTCTCTTTCACAGATACGCAGTATTTT. Protein: CASSRSGGLSFTDTQYF.

The V gene is TRBV7-3, the J gene TRBJ1-2; D is ambiguous. Trimming shortened V by 6 bases and J by 3 bases, and 11 bases separated the two germline ends. Germline loops: CDR1 SGHTA, CDR2 FQGTGA. CDR3 size: 13 residues. The chain's CDR3 is CASRPHGDYGYTF. CDR3 coding DNA: TGTGCCAGCAGACCACACGGGGACTATGGCTACACCTTC.

The chain couples TRBV27 to TRBJ1-1; D is uncertain. Germline V gene lookup returns CDR1 MNHEY and CDR2 SMNVEV (reference sequence). This CDR3 is 14 amino acids long. The V end lost 3 bases, the J end lost 0 bases, and 8 bases lay between the germline ends. CDR3 bases: TGTGCCAGCAGTTTCGGGATTCTGAACACTGAAGCTTTCTTT. This sequence encodes CASSFGILNTEAFF.

This clone occurred a few times. The genes are TRBV5-6 and TRBJ2-2; 7 bases line up with TRBD1. The germline V gene encodes CDR1 SGHDT and CDR2 YYEEEE. This CDR3 spans 15 amino acids. Trimming at V came to 2 bases and at J to 5 bases, leaving 6 bases not matched to a gene. CDR3 DNA: TGTGCCAGCAGCTTTTCGCCAGGGGGAACCGGGGAGCTGTTTTTT. Amino acids: CASSFSPGGTGELFF.

The rearrangement joins TRBV9 to TRBJ1-1; a weak D match, TRBD1 (6 bases). Germline V CDR1 and CDR2: SGDLS, YYNGEE. The CDR3 loop spans 15 amino acids. V gave up 4 bases and J gave up 1 base, with 14 bases separating them. CDR3 sequence: CASSTTGMANTEAFF. Here the CDR3 DNA reads TGTGCCAGCAGCACAACAGGGATGGCGAACACTGAAGCTTTCTTT.

The chain carries TRBV29-1 and TRBJ1-1, with D tentatively TRBD1 (6 bases). V was cut by 7 bases and J by 0 bases, with 9 bases left in between. Per the germline V gene, CDR1 is SQVTM and CDR2 is ANQGSEA. The CDR3 has 12 amino acids. CDR3 sequence: CSDTGMNTEAFF. The CDR3 DNA follows: TGCAGCGACACAGGGATGAACACTGAAGCTTTCTTT.

This rearrangement joins TRBV6-5 to TRBJ2-3; the match to TRBD1 covers 11 bases. CDR3 length equals 15 residues. Trimming cost V 4 bases and J 4 bases; bases outside gene matches: 4. The germline gives CDR1 MNHEY, CDR2 SVGAGI. The CDR3 DNA reads TGTGCCAGCAGTTCCAGGACAGGGGGCGCAGATACGCAGTATTTT. This encodes CASSSRTGGADTQYF.

The chain combines TRBV6-5 with TRBJ2-7; D gene ambiguous. This CDR3 contains 15 residues. In germline, CDR1 is MNHEY, CDR2 SVGAGI. V was trimmed by 3 bases and J by 2 bases, leaving 14 bases between them. The CDR3 loop reads CASSYWSGSAYEQYF. CDR3 coding DNA: TGTGCCAGCAGTTATTGGTCAGGCTCGGCCTACGAGCAGTACTTC.

Worth noting for this clone: Within the sample, other DNA sequences also encode this same CDR3. The chain links TRBV25-1 to TRBJ1-3, with TRBD1 matching 8 bases. V lost 8 bases and J lost 0; bases outside the gene matches: 0. The CDR3 is 13 residues long. The V gene's germline CDR1 is MGHDK and CDR2 SYGVNS. DNA for the CDR3: TGTGCCAGCGGACAGGGCTCTGGAAACACCATATATTTT. It translates to CASGQGSGNTIYF.

The V gene is TRBV7-2, the J gene TRBJ2-3; possible D gene TRBD2, 6 bases. The CDR3 contains 16 residues. Germline CDR1 SGHTA, CDR2 FQGNSA. The ends were cut back, 4 bases at V and 0 bases at J, with 14 bases in the middle. CDR3 nucleotide sequence: TGTGCCAGCAGCTCCGGGACTTACCAAAGCACAGATACGCAGTATTTT. Translation: CASSSGTYQSTDTQYF. The full variable domain, rest sourced from reference TRBV7-2 and TRBJ2-3, is GAGVSQSPSNKVTEKGKDVELRCDPISGHTALYWYRQSLGQGLEFLIYFQGNSAPDKSGLPSDRFSAERTGGSVSTLTIQRTQQEDSAVYLCASSSGTYQSTDTQYFGPGTRLTVL.